In this sample, the clone carrying this TCR beta chain turned up many times. Its antigen is unknown. The data belong to a study of T cell repertoires in cytomegalovirus infection. Study-wide results and limits: Predominance within the ex vivo response was attributable to HLA-C-restricted CMV-specific TCR beta clonotypes.

V was pared by 4 bases and J by 5 bases, with 17 bases between. The CDR3 loop spans 15 amino acids. Germline V gives CDR1 MNHEY, CDR2 SVGEGT. TCRdb re-derived calls from the reads in MiXCR, one entry per CDR3 protein. This table has around 140,000 distinct CDR3 sequences, roughly 6% appearing once. J is TRBJ1-1 and V is TRBV6-2 or TRBV6-3, with a tentative D call TRBD1 (6 bases). This clonotype was sampled from a human donor in good health (CMV status not recorded). Some clones in this sample may be carry-over from other donors' samples. The sequencing sample was made of PBMCs. This chain's CDR3 is CASSFPLTGGTEAFF. CDR3 DNA sequence: TGTGCCAGCAGTTTCCCTTTGACAGGTGGGACTGAAGCTTTCTTT.